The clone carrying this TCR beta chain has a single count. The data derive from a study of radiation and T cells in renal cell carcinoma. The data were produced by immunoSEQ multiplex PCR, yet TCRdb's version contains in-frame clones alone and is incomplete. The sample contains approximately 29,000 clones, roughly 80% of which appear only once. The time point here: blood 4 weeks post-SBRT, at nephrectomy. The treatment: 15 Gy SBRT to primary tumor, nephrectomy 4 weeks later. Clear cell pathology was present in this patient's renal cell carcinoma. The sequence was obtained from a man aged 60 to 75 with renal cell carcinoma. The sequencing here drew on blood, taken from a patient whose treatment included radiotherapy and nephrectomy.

CDR3 nucleotide sequence: TGCGCCAGCAGCCAAGATTTGGCAGGGGGGGCTGAAAAACTGTTTTTT. This encodes CASSQDLAGGAEKLFF. The V and J genes are TRBV4-3 and TRBJ1-4, with 7 bases that match TRBD1. The V segment lost 0 bases and the J segment 7 bases; nucleotides outside the gene matches: 8. Germline-derived CDR1 and CDR2 are LGHNA and YSLEER. The CDR3 loop spans 16 amino acids.